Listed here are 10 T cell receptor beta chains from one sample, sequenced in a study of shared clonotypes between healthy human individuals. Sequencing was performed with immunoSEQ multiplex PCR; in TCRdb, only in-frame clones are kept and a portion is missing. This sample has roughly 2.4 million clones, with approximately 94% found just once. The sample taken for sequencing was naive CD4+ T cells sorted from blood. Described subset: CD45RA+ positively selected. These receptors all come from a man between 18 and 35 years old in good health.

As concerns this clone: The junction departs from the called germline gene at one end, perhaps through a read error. This CDR3 reads CASSEWLDTQGDWRF. CDR3 bases: TGTGCCAGCAGTGAGTGGTTGGACACCCAGGGGGATTGGCGCTTC. This chain connects TRBV2 to TRBJ1-2, with 7 positions matching TRBD1. This CDR3 has 15 residues. Germline loops: CDR1 SNHLY, CDR2 FYNNEI.

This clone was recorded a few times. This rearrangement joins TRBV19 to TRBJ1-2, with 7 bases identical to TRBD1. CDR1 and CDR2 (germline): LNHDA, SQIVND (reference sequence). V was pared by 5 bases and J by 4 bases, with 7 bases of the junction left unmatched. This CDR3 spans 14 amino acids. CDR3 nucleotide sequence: TGTGCCAGTAGTGTCGGGACAGAGGCCTATGGCTACACCTTC. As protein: CASSVGTEAYGYTF. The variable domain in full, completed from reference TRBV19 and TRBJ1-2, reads DGGITQSPKYLFRKEGQNVTLSCEQNLNHDAMYWYRQDPGQGLRLIYYSQIVNDFQKGDIAEGYSVSREKKESFPLTVTSAQKNPTAFYLCASSVGTEAYGYTFGSGTRLTVV.

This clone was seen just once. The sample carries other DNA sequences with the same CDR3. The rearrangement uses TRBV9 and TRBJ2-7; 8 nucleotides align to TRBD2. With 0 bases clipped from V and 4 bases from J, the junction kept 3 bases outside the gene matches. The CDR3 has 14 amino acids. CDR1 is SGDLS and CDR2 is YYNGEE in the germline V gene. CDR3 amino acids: CASSVASGGYEQYF. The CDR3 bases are TGTGCCAGCAGCGTAGCCAGCGGGGGATACGAGCAGTACTTC.

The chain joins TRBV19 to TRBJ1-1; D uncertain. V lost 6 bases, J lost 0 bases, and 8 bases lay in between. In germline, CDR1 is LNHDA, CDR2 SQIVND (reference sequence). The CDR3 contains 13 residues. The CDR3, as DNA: TGTGCCAGTAGAGGGAAAATGAACACTGAAGCTTTCTTT. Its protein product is CASRGKMNTEAFF.

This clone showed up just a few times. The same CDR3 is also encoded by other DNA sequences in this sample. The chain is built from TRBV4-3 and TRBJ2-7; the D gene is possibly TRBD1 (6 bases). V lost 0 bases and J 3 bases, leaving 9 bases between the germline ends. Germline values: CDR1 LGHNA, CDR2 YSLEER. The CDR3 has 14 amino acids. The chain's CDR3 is CASSQDRGGYEQYF. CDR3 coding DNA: TGCGCCAGCAGCCAAGACAGGGGCGGCTACGAGCAGTACTTC.

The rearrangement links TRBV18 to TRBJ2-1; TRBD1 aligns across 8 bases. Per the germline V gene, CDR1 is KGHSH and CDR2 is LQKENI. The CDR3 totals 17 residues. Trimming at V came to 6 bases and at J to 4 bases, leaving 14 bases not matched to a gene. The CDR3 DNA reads TGTGCCAGCTCGCTTCGAGGCGGGACAGGAACATACAATGAGCAGTTCTTC. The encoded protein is CASSLRGGTGTYNEQFF.

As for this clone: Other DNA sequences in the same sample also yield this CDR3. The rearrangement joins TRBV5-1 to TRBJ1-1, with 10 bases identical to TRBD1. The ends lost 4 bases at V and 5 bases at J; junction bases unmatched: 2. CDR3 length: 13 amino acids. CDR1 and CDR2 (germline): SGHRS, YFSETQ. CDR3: CASSGQGGTEAFF. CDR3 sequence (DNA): TGCGCCAGCAGCGGACAGGGGGGAACTGAAGCTTTCTTT.

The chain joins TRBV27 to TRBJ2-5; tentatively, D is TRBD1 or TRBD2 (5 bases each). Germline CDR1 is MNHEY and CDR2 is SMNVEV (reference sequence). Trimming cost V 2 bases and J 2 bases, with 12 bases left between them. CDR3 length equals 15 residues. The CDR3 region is CASSLPGTPQETQYF. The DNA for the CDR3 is TGTGCCAGCAGTTTACCCGGGACGCCGCAAGAGACCCAGTACTTC.

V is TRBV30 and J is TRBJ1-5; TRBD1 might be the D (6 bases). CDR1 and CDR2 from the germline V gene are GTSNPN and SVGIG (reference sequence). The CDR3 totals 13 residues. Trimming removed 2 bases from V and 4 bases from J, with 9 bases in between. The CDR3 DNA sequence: TGTGCCTGGAGTATCACAGGGAATCAGCCCCAGCATTTT. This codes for CAWSITGNQPQHF.

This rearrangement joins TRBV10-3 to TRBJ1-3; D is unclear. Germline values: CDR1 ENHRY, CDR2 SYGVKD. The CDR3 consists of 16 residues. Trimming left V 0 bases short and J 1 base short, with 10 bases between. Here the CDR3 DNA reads TGTGCCATCAGTGAGTCGGGAGGAGGGTCTGGAAACACCATATATTTT. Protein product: CAISESGGGSGNTIYF.